Below, 12 T cell receptor beta chains from the same sample are listed, as sequenced in a study of blood T cell repertoires in COVID-19. Assay: immunoSEQ multiplex PCR; the TCRdb copy retains only in-frame clones and omits some. Here the sample spans 250,000 to 350,000 clones, 86% being singletons. Input material: peripheral blood. These receptors originate from a woman aged 30 to 39 with active or convalescent COVID-19.

V usage is TRBV27 and J usage is TRBJ1-1; D not resolved. V lost 7 bases, J lost 5 bases, and 23 bases lay in between. The CDR3 contains 16 residues. Germline-derived CDR1 and CDR2 are MNHEY and SMNVEV (reference sequence). The CDR3 nucleotides read TGTGCCAGCACCCCCGCGGGGTTCACGGGTATTACTGAAGCTTTCTTT. As protein: CASTPAGFTGITEAFF.

The rearrangement joins TRBV7-8 to TRBJ2-3, with D possibly being TRBD1 (5 bases). The germline gives CDR1 SGHVS, CDR2 FQNEAQ. Between the trimmed V and J ends, which lost 4 bases and 6 bases, there was a span of 17 bases. The CDR3 is 15 residues long. The CDR3, as DNA: TGTGCCAGCAGCTATCAGGGCCACGGATCCGATACGCAGTATTTT. Amino acids: CASSYQGHGSDTQYF.

CDR3 amino acids: CASSYYRAQETQYF. CDR3 nucleotide sequence: TGTGCCAGCAGTTACTATCGCGCGCAAGAGACCCAGTACTTC. This rearrangement joins TRBV6-5 to TRBJ2-5, with D unresolved. Germline loops: CDR1 MNHEY, CDR2 SVGAGI. This CDR3 is built from 14 residues. V was shortened by 1 base and J by 2 bases, with 8 bases between the two germline ends.

The chain links TRBV19 to TRBJ2-1, with 10 bases that match TRBD1. CDR3 length equals 14 residues. Germline CDR1 LNHDA, CDR2 SQIVND (reference sequence). J gave up 5 bases and V 5 bases, and 3 bases lay outside the gene matches. The CDR3 loop reads CASSSGQGDNEQFF. For the CDR3, the DNA is TGTGCCAGTAGTTCAGGACAGGGGGACAATGAGCAGTTCTTC.

The gene calls are TRBV5-1 and TRBJ1-5; D gene unclear. The germline V and J ends were trimmed by 3 bases and 4 bases, with 11 bases remaining between them. CDR1 is SGHRS and CDR2 is YFSETQ in the germline V gene. The CDR3 is made up of 14 amino acids. The CDR3 region has the DNA TGCGCCAGCAGCTACGGAGGAGGTAATCAGCCCCAGCATTTT. Translated: CASSYGGGNQPQHF. Full variable domain (rest looked up from reference TRBV5-1 and TRBJ1-5): KAGVTQTPRYLIKTRGQQVTLSCSPISGHRSVSWYQQTPGQGLQFLFEYFSETQRNKGNFPGRFSGRQFSNSRSEMNVSTLELGDSALYLCASSYGGGNQPQHFGDGTRLSIL.

V usage is TRBV19 and J usage is TRBJ2-2, with a tentative D call TRBD1 (5 bases). Deletions cut 10 bases from V and 0 bases from J, with 18 bases between. The CDR3 contains 16 residues. The germline gives CDR1 LNHDA, CDR2 SQIVND (reference sequence). CDR3 protein: CATPSPGRPNTGELFF. DNA for the CDR3: TGTGCCACCCCATCCCCAGGGCGGCCGAACACCGGGGAGCTGTTTTTT.

The chain uses TRBV28 and TRBJ1-2; weak D call: TRBD1 (6 bases). Deletions cut 2 bases from V and 2 bases from J, with 12 bases between. Germline lookup yields CDR1 MDHEN and CDR2 SYDVKM. CDR3 length: 15 amino acids. CDR3 in amino acids: CASSLVPGANYGYTF. As DNA, the CDR3 is TGTGCCAGCAGTTTAGTCCCAGGGGCCAACTATGGCTACACCTTC.

This clone was observed a few times. This chain links TRBV27 with TRBJ2-5; D may be TRBD2 (5 bases). Looked up from germline, CDR1 is MNHEY and CDR2 is SMNVEV (reference sequence). There are 14 residues in the CDR3. The germline V and J ends were trimmed by 5 bases and 5 bases, with 15 bases remaining between them. This chain's CDR3 is CASSLTNGGETQYF. CDR3 nucleotides: TGTGCCAGCAGTCTAACTAACGGCGGGGAGACCCAGTACTTC.

The chain links TRBV30 to TRBJ1-1; D is unresolved. CDR1 and CDR2 (germline): GTSNPN, SVGIG (reference sequence). Deletions cut 0 bases from V and 5 bases from J, with 10 bases between. The CDR3 runs 13 residues. CDR3 in DNA: TGTGCCTGGAGTGTTATCGGGAGAACTGAAGCTTTCTTT. Translation: CAWSVIGRTEAFF.

This chain joins TRBV2 and TRBJ1-4, with TRBD1 matching 8 bases. The germline CDR1 and CDR2 sequences are SNHLY and FYNNEI. CDR3 length: 15 residues. The junction had 11 bases not matched to a gene; V was cut back by 6 bases and J by 8 bases. The DNA of the CDR3 is TGTGCCAGCAGGCTGACAGGGGAGGGTCGGGAAAAACTGTTTTTT. Protein product: CASRLTGEGREKLFF.

This sequence joins TRBV5-1 and TRBJ1-5; possibly TRBD1 for D (5 bases). The V gene's germline CDR1 is SGHRS and CDR2 YFSETQ. The CDR3 is made up of 14 amino acids. The V end was cut by 2 bases, the J end by 7 bases, with 13 bases between. The CDR3 loop reads CASSFGGNGQPQHF. The CDR3, as DNA: TGCGCCAGCAGCTTCGGGGGGAACGGCCAGCCCCAGCATTTT.

This rearrangement joins TRBV5-1 to TRBJ1-2; D is ambiguous. Germline V gene sequence: CDR1 SGHRS, CDR2 YFSETQ. V was trimmed by 4 bases and J by 4 bases, leaving 11 bases between them. This CDR3 is built from 13 residues. Written as DNA, the CDR3 is TGCGCCAGCAGCATAACAGAATTCTATGGCTACACCTTC. It translates to CASSITEFYGYTF.